This T cell receptor beta chain is drawn from a study of PD-L1 blockade in urothelial cancer. For the study at large: Males with urothelial cancer arising in the bladder constituted about 90% of the roughly 30 patients. As for prior chemotherapy regimens, patients had received 0 to 3. Blood analysis took place 3 weeks (second dose) and 6 weeks after treatment start.

On this clone: Antigen: not known.

Data came from immunoSEQ multiplex PCR; TCRdb stores just in-frame clones and leaves some out. This sample carries about 49,000 clones, 79% of them seen once, and the ten largest clones take roughly 10%. Sample time point: pretreatment peripheral blood. Study results and caveats: More expansion of tumor-associated blood clones, seen at 3 weeks, marked durable-benefit patients.

The CDR3 has 15 residues. The chain links TRBV12-2 to TRBJ2-7; the table's D gene call, TRBD2, was not cross checked with the DNA. TRBV12-2 is a documented pseudogene. The source was PBMCs, collected around atezolizumab (anti-PD-L1) treatment. The origin of this receptor is a man between 65 and 79 years old with urothelial cancer. The CDR3 loop is CASRLVILSGNEQYF. The CDR3 coding sequence is TGTGCAAGTCGCTTAGTCATTTTATCGGGAAACGAGCAGTACTTC.